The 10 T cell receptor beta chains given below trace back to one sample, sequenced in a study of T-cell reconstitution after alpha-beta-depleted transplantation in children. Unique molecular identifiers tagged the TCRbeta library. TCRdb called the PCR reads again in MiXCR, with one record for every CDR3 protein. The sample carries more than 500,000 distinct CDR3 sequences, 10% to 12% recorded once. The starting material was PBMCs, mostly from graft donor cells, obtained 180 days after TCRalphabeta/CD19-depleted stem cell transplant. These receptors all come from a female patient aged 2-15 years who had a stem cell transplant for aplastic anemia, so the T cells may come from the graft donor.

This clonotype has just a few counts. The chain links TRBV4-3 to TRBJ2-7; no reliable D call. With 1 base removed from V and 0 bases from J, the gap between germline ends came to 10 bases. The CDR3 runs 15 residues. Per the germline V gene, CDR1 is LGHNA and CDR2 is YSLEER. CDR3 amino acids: CASSQGPYSSYEQYF. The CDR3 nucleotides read TGCGCCAGCAGCCAAGGACCTTACAGCTCCTACGAGCAGTACTTC.

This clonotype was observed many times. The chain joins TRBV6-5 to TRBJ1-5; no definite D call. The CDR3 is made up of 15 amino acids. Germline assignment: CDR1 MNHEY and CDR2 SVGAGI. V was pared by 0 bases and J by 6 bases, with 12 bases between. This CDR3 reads CASSYSIGVGQPQHF. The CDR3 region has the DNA TGTGCCAGCAGTTACTCGATCGGGGTGGGTCAGCCCCAGCATTTT.

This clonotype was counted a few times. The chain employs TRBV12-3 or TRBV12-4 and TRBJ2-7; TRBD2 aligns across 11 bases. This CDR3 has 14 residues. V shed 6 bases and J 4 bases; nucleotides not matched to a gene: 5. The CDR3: CASSKGLAVYEQYF. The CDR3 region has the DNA TGTGCCAGCAGCAAGGGACTAGCGGTTTACGAGCAGTACTTC.

The CDR3 nucleotides read TGCAGTGCTAGGGGGTTCCGGGACAGGTTAACTGGGGAGCTGTTTTTT. It codes for CSARGFRDRLTGELFF. The chain links TRBV20-1 to TRBJ2-2; 8 positions agree with TRBD1. The ends lost 3 bases at V and 8 bases at J; junction bases unmatched: 14. From germline, CDR1 is DFQATT and CDR2 SNEGSKA (reference sequence). The CDR3 is made up of 16 amino acids.

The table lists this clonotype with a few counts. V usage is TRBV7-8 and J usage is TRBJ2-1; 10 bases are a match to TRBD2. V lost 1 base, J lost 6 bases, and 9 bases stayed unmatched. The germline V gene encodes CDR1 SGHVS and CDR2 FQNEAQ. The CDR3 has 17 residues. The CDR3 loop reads CASSLEYRLAGANEQFF. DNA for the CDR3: TGTGCCAGCAGCTTAGAGTACCGGCTAGCGGGAGCCAATGAGCAGTTCTTC.

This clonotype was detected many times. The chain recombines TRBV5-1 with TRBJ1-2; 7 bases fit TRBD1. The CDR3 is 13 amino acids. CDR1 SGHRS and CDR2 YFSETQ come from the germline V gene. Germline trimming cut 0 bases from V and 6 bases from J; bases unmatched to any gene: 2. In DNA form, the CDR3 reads TGCGCCAGCAGCTTGGGGACAGGACATGGCTACACCTTC. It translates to CASSLGTGHGYTF.

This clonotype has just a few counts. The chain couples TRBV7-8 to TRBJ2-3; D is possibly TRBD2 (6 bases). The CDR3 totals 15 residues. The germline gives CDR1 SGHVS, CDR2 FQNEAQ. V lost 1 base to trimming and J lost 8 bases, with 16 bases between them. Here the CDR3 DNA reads TGTGCCAGCAGCTTAGTTCCGGGAGTTATCCCTACGCAGTATTTT. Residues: CASSLVPGVIPTQYF.

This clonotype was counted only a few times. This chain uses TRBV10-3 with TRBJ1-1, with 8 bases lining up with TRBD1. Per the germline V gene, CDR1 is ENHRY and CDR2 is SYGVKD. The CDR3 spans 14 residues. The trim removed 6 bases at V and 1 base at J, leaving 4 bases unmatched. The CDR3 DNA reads TGTGCCATCAGCACTGGACAGGGGAACACTGAAGCTTTCTTT. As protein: CAISTGQGNTEAFF.

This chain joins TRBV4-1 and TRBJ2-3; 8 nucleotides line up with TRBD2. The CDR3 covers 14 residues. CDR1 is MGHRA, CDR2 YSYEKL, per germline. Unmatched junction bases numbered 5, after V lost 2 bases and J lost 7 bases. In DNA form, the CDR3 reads TGCGCCAGCAGCCAAAGACGGGAGGGTCATACGCAGTATTTT. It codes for CASSQRREGHTQYF.

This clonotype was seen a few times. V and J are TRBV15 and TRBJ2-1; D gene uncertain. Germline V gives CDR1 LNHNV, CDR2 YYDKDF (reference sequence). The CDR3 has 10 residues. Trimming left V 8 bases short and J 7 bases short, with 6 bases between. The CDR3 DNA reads TGTGCCACCTCCGGGAATGAGCAGTTCTTC. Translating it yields CATSGNEQFF.